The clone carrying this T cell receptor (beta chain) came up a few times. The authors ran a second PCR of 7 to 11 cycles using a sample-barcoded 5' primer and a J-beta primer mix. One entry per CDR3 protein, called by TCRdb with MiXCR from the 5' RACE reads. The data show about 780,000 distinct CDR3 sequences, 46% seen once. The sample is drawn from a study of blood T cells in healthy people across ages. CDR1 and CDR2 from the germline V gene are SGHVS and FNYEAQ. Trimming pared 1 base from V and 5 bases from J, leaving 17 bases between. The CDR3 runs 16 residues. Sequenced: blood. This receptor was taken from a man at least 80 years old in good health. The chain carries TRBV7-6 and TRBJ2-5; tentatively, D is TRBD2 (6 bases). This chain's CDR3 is CASSLESVGGVETQYF. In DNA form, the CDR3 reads TGTGCCAGCAGCTTAGAAAGTGTGGGGGGAGTGGAGACCCAGTACTTC.